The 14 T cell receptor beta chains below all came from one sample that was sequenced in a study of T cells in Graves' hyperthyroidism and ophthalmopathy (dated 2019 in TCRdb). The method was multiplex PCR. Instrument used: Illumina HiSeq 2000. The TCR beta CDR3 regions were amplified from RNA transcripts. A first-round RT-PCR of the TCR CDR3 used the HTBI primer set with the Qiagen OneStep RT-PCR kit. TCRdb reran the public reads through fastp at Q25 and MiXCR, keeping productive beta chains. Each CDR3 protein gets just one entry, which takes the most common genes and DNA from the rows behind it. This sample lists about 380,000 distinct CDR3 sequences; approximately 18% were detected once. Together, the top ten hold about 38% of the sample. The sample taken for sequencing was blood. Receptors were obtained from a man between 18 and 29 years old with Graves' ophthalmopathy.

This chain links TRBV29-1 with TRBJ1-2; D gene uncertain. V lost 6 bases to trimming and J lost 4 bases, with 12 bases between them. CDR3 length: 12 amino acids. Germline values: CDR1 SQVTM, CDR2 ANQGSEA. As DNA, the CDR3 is TGCAGCGTATCGGGAGCCTCCTATGGCTACACCTTC. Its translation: CSVSGASYGYTF.

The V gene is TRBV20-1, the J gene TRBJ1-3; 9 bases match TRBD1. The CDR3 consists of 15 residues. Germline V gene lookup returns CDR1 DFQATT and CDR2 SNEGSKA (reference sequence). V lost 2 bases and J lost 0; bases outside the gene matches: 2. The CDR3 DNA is TGCAGTGCTAGAACAGGGGGCTCCTCTGGAAACACCATATATTTT. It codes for CSARTGGSSGNTIYF.

For the CDR3, the DNA is TGTGCCATCAGTCTTGGCGGGGGGCGGGATGAGCAGTTCTTC. This sequence encodes CAISLGGGRDEQFF. The chain is built from TRBV10-3 and TRBJ2-1; 8 bases agree with TRBD2. Germline lookup yields CDR1 ENHRY and CDR2 SYGVKD. There are 14 residues in the CDR3. The V gene end was trimmed by 5 bases and the J gene end by 8 bases; junction bases not matched to a gene: 8.

DNA of the CDR3: TGCAGTGCTAGAGGCGGGGGGGCGAGCGAGCAGTACTTC. Protein: CSARGGGASEQYF. This sequence joins TRBV20-1 and TRBJ2-7; TRBD2 aligns across 9 bases. V was clipped by 1 base and J by 6 bases; unmatched bases: 4. Per the germline V gene, CDR1 is DFQATT and CDR2 is SNEGSKA (reference sequence). CDR3 size: 13 residues.

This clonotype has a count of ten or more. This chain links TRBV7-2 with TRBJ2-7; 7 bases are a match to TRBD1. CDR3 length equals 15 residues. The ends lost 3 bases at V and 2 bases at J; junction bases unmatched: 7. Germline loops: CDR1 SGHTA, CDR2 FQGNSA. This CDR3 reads CASSFYRGHTYEQYF. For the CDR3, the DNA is TGTGCCAGCAGCTTTTACAGGGGACACACCTACGAGCAGTACTTC.

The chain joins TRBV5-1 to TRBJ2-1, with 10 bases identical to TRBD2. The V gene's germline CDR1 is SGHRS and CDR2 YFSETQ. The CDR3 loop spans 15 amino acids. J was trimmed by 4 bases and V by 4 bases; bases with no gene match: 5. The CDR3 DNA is TGCGCCAGCAGCCCTGGACTAGCGGCTTACAATGAGCAGTTCTTC. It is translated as CASSPGLAAYNEQFF. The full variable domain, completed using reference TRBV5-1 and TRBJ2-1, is KAGVTQTPRYLIKTRGQQVTLSCSPISGHRSVSWYQQTPGQGLQFLFEYFSETQRNKGNFPGRFSGRQFSNSRSEMNVSTLELGDSALYLCASSPGLAAYNEQFFGPGTRLTVL.

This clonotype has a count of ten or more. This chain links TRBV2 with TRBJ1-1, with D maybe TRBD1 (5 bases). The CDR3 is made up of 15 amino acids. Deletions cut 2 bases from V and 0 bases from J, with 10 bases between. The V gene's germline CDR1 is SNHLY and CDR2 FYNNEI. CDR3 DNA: TGTGCCAGCAGTGAACAGGGATCCTTGAACACTGAAGCTTTCTTT. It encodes CASSEQGSLNTEAFF.

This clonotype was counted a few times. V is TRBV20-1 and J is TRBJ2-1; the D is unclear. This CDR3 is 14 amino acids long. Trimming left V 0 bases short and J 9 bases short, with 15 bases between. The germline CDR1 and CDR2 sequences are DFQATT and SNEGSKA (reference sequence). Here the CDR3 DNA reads TGCAGTGCTAGAGACGGTTCCTCATGGGGTGAGCAGTTCTTC. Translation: CSARDGSSWGEQFF.

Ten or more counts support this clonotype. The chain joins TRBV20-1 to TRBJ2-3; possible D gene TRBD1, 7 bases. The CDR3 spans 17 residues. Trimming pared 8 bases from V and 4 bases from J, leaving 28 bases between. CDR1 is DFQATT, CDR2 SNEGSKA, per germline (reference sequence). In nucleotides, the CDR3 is TGCAGTTCTTCCGGGGGTAGGACAGGCGCACACGCAGATACGCAGTATTTT. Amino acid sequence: CSSSGGRTGAHADTQYF.

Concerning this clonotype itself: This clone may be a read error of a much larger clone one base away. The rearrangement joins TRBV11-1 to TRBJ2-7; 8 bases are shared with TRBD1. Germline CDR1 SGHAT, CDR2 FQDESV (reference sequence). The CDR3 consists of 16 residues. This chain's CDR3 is CAGSSLPGQVSYEQYF. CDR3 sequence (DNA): TGTGCCGGCAGCTCACTCCCGGGACAGGTTTCCTACGAGCAGTACTTC.

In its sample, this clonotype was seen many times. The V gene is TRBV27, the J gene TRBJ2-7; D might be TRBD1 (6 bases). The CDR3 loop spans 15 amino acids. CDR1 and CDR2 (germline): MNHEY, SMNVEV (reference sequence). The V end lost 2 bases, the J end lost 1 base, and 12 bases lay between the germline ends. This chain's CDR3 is CASSLRGHLSYEQYF. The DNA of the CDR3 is TGTGCCAGCAGTTTACGGGGACACCTATCCTACGAGCAGTACTTC.

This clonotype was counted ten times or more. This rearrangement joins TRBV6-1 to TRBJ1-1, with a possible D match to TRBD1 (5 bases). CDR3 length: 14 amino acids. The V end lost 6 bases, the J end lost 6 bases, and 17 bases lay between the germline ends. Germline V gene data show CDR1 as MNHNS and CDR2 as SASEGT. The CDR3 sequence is CASRPAGVISEAFF. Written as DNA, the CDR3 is TGTGCCAGCAGACCTGCGGGGGTTATTTCTGAAGCTTTCTTT.

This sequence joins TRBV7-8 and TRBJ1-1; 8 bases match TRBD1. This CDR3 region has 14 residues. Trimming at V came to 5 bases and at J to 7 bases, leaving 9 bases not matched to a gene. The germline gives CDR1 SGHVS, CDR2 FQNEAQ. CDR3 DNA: TGTGCCAGCAGCCCCCGGACAGGGAAAATTGAAGCTTTCTTT. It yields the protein CASSPRTGKIEAFF.

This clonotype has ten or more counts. CDR3 nucleotide sequence: TGTGCCAGCAGTGATGGGCGGAGCACAGATACGCAGTATTTT. Residues: CASSDGRSTDTQYF. The chain is built from TRBV3-1 and TRBJ2-3; D remains ambiguous. V shed 6 bases and J shed 0 bases, with 10 bases lying between them. CDR3 length: 14 amino acids. Per the germline V gene, CDR1 is LGHDT and CDR2 is YNNKEL (reference sequence).